The T cell receptor (beta chain) under discussion was sequenced for a study of blood T cells in healthy people across ages. PBMCs numbering at least 7 million were isolated per sample. The CDR3 has 14 residues. Trimming removed 3 bases from V and 2 bases from J, with 14 bases in between. In germline, CDR1 is DFQATT, CDR2 SNEGSKA (reference sequence). Together with a sample-barcoded 5' primer, a J-beta primer mix was included in a second PCR lasting 7 to 11 cycles. TCRdb passed the 5' RACE reads through MiXCR, listing each CDR3 protein once. Here the sample spans hundreds of thousands of distinct CDR3 sequences, about half being singletons.

This clonotype was sampled from a man at least 80 years old in good health. The sample taken for sequencing was blood. J is TRBJ2-7 and V is TRBV20-1; the D gene could be TRBD1 or TRBD2 (5 bases each). The CDR3 loop reads CSASWGSSTYEQYF. For the CDR3, the DNA is TGCAGTGCTAGCTGGGGGAGTAGCACCTACGAGCAGTACTTC.